The 27 T cell receptor beta chains presented below share a single source sample, sequenced in a study of blood T cell repertoires in COVID-19. TCRdb's table, derived via immunoSEQ multiplex PCR, lists solely in-frame clones and lacks some. The data show 200,000 to 300,000 clones, approximately 86% seen once. The sequenced material came from peripheral blood. Source of these receptors: a woman in her 30s with acute or convalescent COVID-19.

The chain combines TRBV3-1 (or the pseudogene TRBV3-2) with TRBJ2-7, with D unresolved. There are 15 residues in the CDR3. Germline CDR1 is LGHDT and CDR2 is YNNKEL (reference sequence). Between the trimmed V and J ends, which lost 2 bases and 3 bases, there was a span of 14 bases. In nucleotides, the CDR3 is TGTGCCAGCAGCCAACTAGGATCATTCAACTACGAGCAGTACTTC. This codes for CASSQLGSFNYEQYF.

CDR3 in amino acids: CASSQGGSCEQYF. The DNA for the CDR3 is TGCGCCAGCAGCCAAGGTGGGAGTTGCGAGCAGTACTTC. This chain connects TRBV4-3 to TRBJ2-7, with D maybe TRBD2 (5 bases). This CDR3 has 13 residues. Germline CDR1 and CDR2: LGHNA and YSLEER. V lost 1 base, J lost 6 bases, and 10 bases lay in between.

V usage is TRBV14 and J usage is TRBJ2-2; the match to TRBD1 covers 9 bases. The CDR3 totals 17 residues. V shed 1 base, J shed 4 bases, and the junction held 7 bases outside the gene matches. CDR1 is SGHDN and CDR2 is FVKESK in the germline V gene. The CDR3 nucleotides read TGTGCCAGCAGCCAAGTAATCCCGGGACAGGGCACCGGGGAGCTGTTTTTT. It is translated as CASSQVIPGQGTGELFF.

V and J are TRBV7-2 and TRBJ1-1, with TRBD1 as a possible D gene (6 bases). CDR1 and CDR2 from the germline V gene are SGHTA and FQGNSA. The V end lost 4 bases, the J end lost 10 bases, and 16 bases lay between the germline ends. The CDR3 totals 13 residues. The CDR3 region is CASSSGRGFVAFF. CDR3 coding DNA: TGTGCCAGCAGCTCAGGGAGGGGGTTCGTAGCTTTCTTT.

The chain couples TRBV10-2 to TRBJ1-5, with D unresolved. CDR3 size: 15 residues. Germline V gene sequence: CDR1 WSHSY, CDR2 SAAADI. Trimming took 4 bases from V and 10 from J, leaving 20 bases between them. CDR3 in amino acids: CASSATRLASEPQHF. The CDR3 DNA follows: TGCGCCAGCAGTGCGACGCGGCTTGCCAGTGAACCCCAGCATTTT.

This clone was picked up one time. The DNA of the CDR3 is TGCGCCAGCAGCCAGACTAGCGGGGCGCAAGAGACCCAGTACTTC. This codes for CASSQTSGAQETQYF. The chain joins TRBV5-1 to TRBJ2-5; 11 positions agree with TRBD2. Germline V gives CDR1 SGHRS, CDR2 YFSETQ. The trim removed 4 bases at V and 2 bases at J, leaving 4 bases unmatched. The CDR3 totals 15 residues.

The chain links TRBV30 to TRBJ2-5; TRBD2 matches 7 bases. Looked up from germline, CDR1 is GTSNPN and CDR2 is SVGIG (reference sequence). This CDR3 region has 15 residues. V lost 0 bases to trimming and J lost 4 bases; unmatched junction nucleotides: 8. The CDR3 DNA reads as TGTGCCTGGAGTGTAGGAGCAGCGGGAATAGAGACCCAGTACTTC. This sequence encodes CAWSVGAAGIETQYF.

This chain uses TRBV7-8 with TRBJ2-5, with a weak D call TRBD2 (6 bases). Per the germline V gene, CDR1 is SGHVS and CDR2 is FQNEAQ. The CDR3 has 15 residues. Trimming stripped 6 bases from V and 1 base from J, with 15 bases between. The CDR3 here is CASSHGGSSQETQYF. DNA for the CDR3: TGTGCCAGCAGTCACGGGGGAAGTTCCCAAGAGACCCAGTACTTC.

V usage is TRBV6-5 and J usage is TRBJ2-1; TRBD2 matches 11 bases. The germline V gene encodes CDR1 MNHEY and CDR2 SVGAGI. This CDR3 is 15 amino acids long. V shed 4 bases and J 6 bases; nucleotides not matched to a gene: 5. The CDR3: CASSSGLAGANEQFF. As DNA, the CDR3 is TGTGCCAGCAGTTCCGGACTAGCGGGTGCCAATGAGCAGTTCTTC.

This chain joins TRBV5-1 and TRBJ2-3, with 12 bases aligning to TRBD2. The CDR3 is 16 amino acids. With V trimmed by 7 bases and J by 1 base, 7 bases remained unmatched. The germline V gene encodes CDR1 SGHRS and CDR2 YFSETQ. CDR3 residues: CASRKRTSGGTDTQYF. As DNA, the CDR3 is TGCGCCAGCCGGAAAAGGACTAGCGGGGGCACAGATACGCAGTATTTT.

The genes are TRBV4-1 and TRBJ2-3, with D uncertain. The CDR3 loop spans 15 amino acids. V lost 4 bases and J 2 bases, leaving 13 bases between the germline ends. CDR1 MGHRA and CDR2 YSYEKL come from the germline V gene. The CDR3 spells CASSPSRPSTDTQYF. CDR3 DNA sequence: TGCGCCAGCAGCCCTAGTCGGCCTTCCACAGATACGCAGTATTTT.

This chain uses TRBV14 with TRBJ2-1; D possibly corresponds to TRBD2 (6 bases). V lost 3 bases and J lost 0, with 9 bases in between. CDR1 is SGHDN and CDR2 is FVKESK in the germline V gene. The CDR3 covers 15 residues. The DNA for the CDR3 is TGTGCCAGCAGCCAGGGACTGAACTCCTACAATGAGCAGTTCTTC. Its protein product is CASSQGLNSYNEQFF.

The V call is TRBV6-2 or TRBV6-3, the J call TRBJ2-5; the match to TRBD1 covers 10 bases. The CDR3 is made up of 14 amino acids. Germline lookup yields CDR1 MNHEY and CDR2 SVGEGT. The trim removed 5 bases at V and 5 bases at J, leaving 5 bases unmatched. CDR3 sequence reads: CASSPDRGLETQYF. In DNA, the CDR3 is TGTGCCAGCAGTCCAGACAGGGGGCTTGAGACCCAGTACTTC.

The chain recombines TRBV18 with TRBJ2-1; 8 bases align to TRBD1. After removal of 3 bases from V and 8 bases from J, the junction contained 12 bases not matched to a gene. Germline values: CDR1 KGHSH, CDR2 LQKENI. This CDR3 is built from 16 residues. The CDR3 sequence is CASSPQDRTGYHEQFF. The CDR3 region has the DNA TGTGCCAGCTCACCCCAAGATAGGACAGGGTACCATGAGCAGTTCTTC.

The chain recombines TRBV10-3 with TRBJ2-1; 7 bases fit TRBD2. Germline lookup yields CDR1 ENHRY and CDR2 SYGVKD. CDR3 size: 14 residues. V lost 6 bases to trimming and J lost 10 bases; unmatched junction nucleotides: 12. CDR3: CAISRSLAPEEQFF. In DNA, the CDR3 is TGTGCCATCAGCCGGTCACTAGCGCCAGAAGAGCAGTTCTTC.

The chain joins TRBV19 to TRBJ1-5; D is ambiguous. Germline V gives CDR1 LNHDA, CDR2 SQIVND (reference sequence). Trimming removed 11 bases at V and 9 bases at J, with 8 bases between. This CDR3 region has 9 residues. This CDR3 reads CASVPPQHF. The DNA for the CDR3 is TGTGCCTCTGTTCCGCCCCAGCATTTT.

The rearrangement uses TRBV7-3 and TRBJ2-1, with 9 bases aligning to TRBD2. The CDR3 has 18 residues. Germline loops: CDR1 SGHTA, CDR2 FQGTGA. V lost 0 bases to trimming and J lost 0 bases; unmatched junction nucleotides: 6. The CDR3 reads CASSLTGVSGSSYNEQFF. CDR3 DNA sequence: TGTGCCAGCAGCTTAACTGGAGTTAGCGGGAGCTCCTACAATGAGCAGTTCTTC.

This chain uses TRBV7-8 with TRBJ1-4, with D hard to call. Between the trimmed V and J ends, which lost 5 bases and 10 bases, there was a span of 20 bases. Germline-derived CDR1 and CDR2 are SGHVS and FQNEAQ. CDR3 length: 15 residues. In nucleotides, the CDR3 is TGTGCCAGCAGCCCCCCCGGGGTCTTAGGAGTAAAACTGTTTTTT. Amino acids: CASSPPGVLGVKLFF.

V and J are TRBV11-2 and TRBJ1-1; 7 positions match TRBD1. This CDR3 has 15 amino acids. The V gene's germline CDR1 is SGHAT and CDR2 FQNNGV. Trimming cost V 1 base and J 1 base; bases outside gene matches: 3. The CDR3 region is CASSLVSGGNTEAFF. CDR3 nucleotide sequence: TGTGCCAGCAGCTTAGTTTCAGGGGGGAACACTGAAGCTTTCTTT.

V is TRBV5-1 and J is TRBJ2-1, with 10 bases lining up with TRBD2. CDR3 size: 16 residues. Losses at the gene ends were 5 bases for V and 3 bases for J; bases not matched to a gene: 8. The germline gives CDR1 SGHRS, CDR2 YFSETQ. CDR3 amino acids: CASSQVAGGSYNEQFF. CDR3 nucleotides: TGCGCCAGCAGTCAAGTAGCGGGAGGCAGCTACAATGAGCAGTTCTTC.

V and J are TRBV11-3 and TRBJ2-3, with 10 bases identical to TRBD1. The CDR3 contains 14 residues. Trimming at V came to 3 bases and at J to 4 bases, leaving 1 base not matched to a gene. In germline, CDR1 is SGHNT, CDR2 YENEEA. CDR3 sequence (DNA): TGTGCCAGCAGCTTCGGACAGGGGGCAGATACGCAGTATTTT. It is translated as CASSFGQGADTQYF.

V usage is TRBV4-1 and J usage is TRBJ2-7; D is unclear. V was clipped by 3 bases and J by 6 bases, with 18 bases between them. The CDR3 covers 15 residues. Germline CDR1 reads MGHRA; CDR2 reads YSYEKL. CDR3 protein: CASSHLARTRGEQYF. CDR3 bases: TGCGCCAGCAGCCATTTGGCCAGAACTCGAGGCGAGCAGTACTTC.

The chain joins TRBV9 to TRBJ1-3; 9 bases are shared with TRBD1. Germline V gene lookup returns CDR1 SGDLS and CDR2 YYNGEE. The CDR3 consists of 17 residues. The V segment lost 0 bases and the J segment 3 bases; nucleotides outside the gene matches: 7. The CDR3 protein is CASSVVGQGDGGNTIYF. Here the CDR3 DNA reads TGTGCCAGCAGCGTAGTGGGACAGGGAGATGGTGGAAACACCATATATTTT.

This clone appeared a few times. In DNA form, the CDR3 reads TGTGCCAGCAGTCTTACAGGGAGCTCCTACGAGCAGTACTTC. As protein: CASSLTGSSYEQYF. This rearrangement joins TRBV6-2 or TRBV6-3 to TRBJ2-7; D is possibly TRBD1 (6 bases). Germline V gene lookup returns CDR1 MNHEY and CDR2 SVGEGT. This CDR3 is built from 14 residues. Trimming shortened V by 5 bases and J by 0 bases, and 11 bases separated the two germline ends.

This clone was recorded only once. The chain carries TRBV2 and TRBJ1-5, with TRBD1 as a possible D gene (6 bases). The CDR3 runs 14 residues. V was shortened by 4 bases and J by 7 bases, with 14 bases between the two germline ends. Germline CDR1 and CDR2: SNHLY and FYNNEI. CDR3: CASSGGWGLQPQHF. Here the CDR3 DNA reads TGTGCCAGCAGTGGGGGGTGGGGGCTCCAGCCCCAGCATTTT.

The rearrangement links TRBV9 to TRBJ2-7; 11 bases map to TRBD2. The germline V gene encodes CDR1 SGDLS and CDR2 YYNGEE. The J segment lost 2 bases and the V segment lost 0 bases, leaving 4 bases of the junction unmatched. The CDR3 has 16 residues. CDR3 sequence (DNA): TGTGCCAGCAGCGTAGGAGGTAGCGGGAGGGCCTACGAGCAGTACTTC. It is translated as CASSVGGSGRAYEQYF.

CDR3 nucleotides: TGTGCCAGCAGCTTAGCTTGGGCAGATGAGCAGTTCTTC. Translated: CASSLAWADEQFF. The V and J genes are TRBV7-9 and TRBJ2-1; no clear D. Germline values: CDR1 SEHNR, CDR2 FQNEAQ (reference sequence). This CDR3 region has 13 residues. Deletions cut 0 bases from V and 8 bases from J, with 8 bases between.